The 26 T cell receptor beta chains in this list originate from one sample, sequenced in a study of post-analysis software for immune sequencing data. Regarding the study as a whole: Elevated frequency relative to controls characterized roughly five TRBV segments in patients, TRBV5-6, TRBV5-1 and TRBV20-1 among them.

TCR beta libraries were prepared from cDNA with unique molecular identifiers. TCRdb re-derived calls from the PCR reads in MiXCR, one entry per CDR3 protein. The repertoire has 650,000 to 850,000 distinct CDR3 sequences, roughly 50% of them found once; the top ten carry 4.6%. Antigens of these TCRs are unknown. Sequenced input: blood. These TCRs come from a girl aged 10-17 years with multiple sclerosis.

This sequence joins TRBV6-1 and TRBJ1-1; D unresolved. V was cut by 6 bases and J by 0 bases, with 8 bases left in between. The CDR3 is made up of 13 amino acids. The germline V gene encodes CDR1 MNHNS and CDR2 SASEGT. The CDR3 DNA follows: TGTGCCAGCAGGGCTAGCATGAACACTGAAGCTTTCTTT. It is translated as CASRASMNTEAFF.

V and J are TRBV11-2 and TRBJ2-7; D assignment may be TRBD1 or TRBD2 (5 bases each). V dropped 5 bases and J dropped 2 bases, with 16 bases sitting between them. The CDR3 totals 15 residues. CDR1 and CDR2 from the germline V gene are SGHAT and FQNNGV. The CDR3, as DNA: TGTGCCAGCAGCCCTGGGGCAGGGAGCACCTACGAGCAGTACTTC. Translating it yields CASSPGAGSTYEQYF. The entire variable domain, with the rest obtained from reference TRBV11-2 and TRBJ2-7, is as follows: EAGVAQSPRYKIIEKRQSVAFWCNPISGHATLYWYQQILGQGPKLLIQFQNNGVVDDSQLPKDRFSAERLKGVDSTLKIQPAKLEDSAVYLCASSPGAGSTYEQYFGPGTRLTVT.

The CDR3 DNA follows: TGCGCCAGCAGCTTGAGGGCCCTCGCAGATACGCAGTATTTT. It translates to CASSLRALADTQYF. J is TRBJ2-3 and V is TRBV5-1; D not resolved. The CDR3 runs to 14 residues. Germline CDR1 is SGHRS and CDR2 is YFSETQ. The ends were cut back, 1 base at V and 4 bases at J, with 10 bases in the middle.

A few counts support this clonotype. The rearrangement links TRBV3-1 to TRBJ1-2; D may be TRBD1 (6 bases). V lost 4 bases and J lost 4, with 16 bases in between. Germline CDR1 LGHDT, CDR2 YNNKEL (reference sequence). This CDR3 contains 15 residues. The CDR3 loop is CASSPRDMRLYGYTF. CDR3 in DNA: TGTGCCAGCAGCCCCCGGGACATGCGGCTCTATGGCTACACCTTC.

Only one count was recorded for this clonotype. V usage is TRBV4-1 and J usage is TRBJ2-1, with D uncertain. TRBJ2-7 explains the end of the DNA better; the J call may be wrong. Germline assignment: CDR1 MGHRA and CDR2 YSYEKL. This CDR3 has 15 amino acids. Here the CDR3 DNA reads TGCGCCAGCAGCCAAGCGTGGGTAAACTCCTACGAGCAGTACTTC. Translation: CASSQAWVNSYEQYF.

V and J are TRBV20-1 and TRBJ1-5; 10 bases line up with TRBD1. The CDR3 runs 15 residues. CDR1 is DFQATT, CDR2 SNEGSKA, per germline (reference sequence). With 0 bases clipped from V and 5 bases from J, the junction kept 4 bases outside the gene matches. CDR3 in amino acids: CSARDRGQGHQPQHF. DNA of the CDR3: TGCAGTGCTAGAGATCGGGGACAGGGGCATCAGCCCCAGCATTTT.

This clonotype showed up just a few times. The chain couples TRBV25-1 to TRBJ2-4; tentative D call: TRBD2 (5 bases). Trimming cost V 3 bases and J 7 bases, with 13 bases left between them. The CDR3 sequence is 14 residues long. Germline V gene lookup returns CDR1 MGHDK and CDR2 SYGVNS. The CDR3 DNA is TGTGCCAGCAGTGATTTGGCCGGGATTAACATTCAGTACTTC. This encodes CASSDLAGINIQYF.

The chain is built from TRBV5-1 and TRBJ2-6; D is undetermined. With 7 bases removed from V and 4 bases from J, the gap between germline ends came to 12 bases. This CDR3 is built from 14 residues. Germline CDR1 reads SGHRS; CDR2 reads YFSETQ. The CDR3 DNA is TGCGCCAGCGGTGCCGCAACCGGGGCCAACGTCCTGACTTTC. Translated, it gives CASGAATGANVLTF. Variable domain in full (rest from reference TRBV5-1 and TRBJ2-6): KAGVTQTPRYLIKTRGQQVTLSCSPISGHRSVSWYQQTPGQGLQFLFEYFSETQRNKGNFPGRFSGRQFSNSRSEMNVSTLELGDSALYLCASGAATGANVLTFGAGSRLTVL.

V and J are TRBV29-1 and TRBJ2-5; D not certain. This CDR3 is built from 12 residues. From germline, CDR1 is SQVTM and CDR2 ANQGSEA. V was clipped by 0 bases and J by 3 bases, with 5 bases between them. The CDR3 nucleotides read TGCAGCGTTGAAGAACTCAAAGAGACCCAGTACTTC. Amino acid sequence: CSVEELKETQYF.

The rearrangement links TRBV5-1 to TRBJ2-1; 13 positions agree with TRBD2. Germline V gene sequence: CDR1 SGHRS, CDR2 YFSETQ. V shed 1 base and J 8 bases; nucleotides not matched to a gene: 9. The CDR3 loop spans 17 amino acids. The CDR3 DNA follows: TGCGCCAGCAGCTTGTACCCTGGACTAGCGGGAGATCATGAGCAGTTCTTC. Its protein is CASSLYPGLAGDHEQFF. The whole variable domain, remainder taken from reference TRBV5-1 and TRBJ2-1, is KAGVTQTPRYLIKTRGQQVTLSCSPISGHRSVSWYQQTPGQGLQFLFEYFSETQRNKGNFPGRFSGRQFSNSRSEMNVSTLELGDSALYLCASSLYPGLAGDHEQFFGPGTRLTVL.

A few counts support this clonotype. The rearrangement links TRBV5-1 to TRBJ2-7; D is perhaps TRBD1 (5 bases). The CDR3 is 16 amino acids. V shed 0 bases and J shed 2 bases, with 15 bases lying between them. Germline V gene data show CDR1 as SGHRS and CDR2 as YFSETQ. For the CDR3, the DNA is TGCGCCAGCAGCTTGGAGGCGGTAACGACAGCCTACGAGCAGTACTTC. This encodes CASSLEAVTTAYEQYF.

The chain is built from TRBV12-3 or TRBV12-4 and TRBJ2-3, with TRBD1 matching over 9 bases. The length of the CDR3 is 18 residues. V was clipped by 5 bases and J by 0 bases; unmatched bases: 12. The chain's CDR3 is CASSPGQGLGPSTDTQYF. In DNA form, the CDR3 reads TGTGCCAGCAGTCCCGGACAGGGGCTGGGACCTAGCACAGATACGCAGTATTTT.

The CDR3 sequence: CASSLDGGQGSSEQYF. CDR3 DNA sequence: TGTGCCAGCAGCTTAGACGGGGGACAGGGGAGCTCCGAGCAGTACTTC. The chain recombines TRBV7-2 with TRBJ2-5, with TRBD1 identical over 10 bases. With the DNA end fitting TRBJ2-7 better, the J assignment may be wrong. Germline CDR1 and CDR2: SGHTA and FQGNSA. This CDR3 is built from 16 residues.

The table lists this clonotype with a few counts. As DNA, the CDR3 is TGTGCCAGCAGCTTTGGGCCGAGTTCAGAGACCCAGTACTTC. This sequence encodes CASSFGPSSETQYF. The gene calls are TRBV7-6 and TRBJ2-5; D call uncertain. Germline V lookup: CDR1 SGHVS, CDR2 FNYEAQ. The CDR3 is 14 amino acids. V lost 3 bases and J 4 bases, leaving 12 bases between the germline ends.

The chain has TRBV5-5 and TRBJ1-5; 7 nucleotides match TRBD1. This CDR3 contains 16 residues. Unmatched junction bases numbered 10, after V lost 4 bases and J lost 3 bases. Germline assignment: CDR1 SGHKS and CDR2 YYEKEE (reference sequence). The CDR3 is CASSLTDRAINQPQHF. CDR3 sequence (DNA): TGTGCCAGCAGCCTCACCGACAGGGCAATCAATCAGCCCCAGCATTTT.

The chain links TRBV5-1 to TRBJ2-1; 14 bases agree with TRBD2. Trimming removed 0 bases from V and 15 bases from J; junction bases left unmatched: 5. The V gene's germline CDR1 is SGHRS and CDR2 YFSETQ. The CDR3 has 14 residues. The CDR3, as DNA: TGCGCCAGCAGCTTGGGTGGGACTAGCGGGAGTACGTTCTTC. Its protein is CASSLGGTSGSTFF. Full variable domain (remainder filled in from reference TRBV5-1 and TRBJ2-1): KAGVTQTPRYLIKTRGQQVTLSCSPISGHRSVSWYQQTPGQGLQFLFEYFSETQRNKGNFPGRFSGRQFSNSRSEMNVSTLELGDSALYLCASSLGGTSGSTFFGPGTRLTVL.

This clonotype occurred once. The junction departs from germline at one end; a sequencing error may be responsible. The chain has TRBV7-7 and TRBJ2-3, with TRBD1 matching 9 bases. This CDR3 is built from 16 residues. Germline CDR1 SSHAT, CDR2 FNYEAQ (reference sequence). CDR3 region: CASSTGGLPGSDTQYF. CDR3 in DNA: TGTGCTAGCAGTACAGGGGGCCTACCGGGCTCGGATACGCAGTATTTT.

V and J are TRBV6-6 and TRBJ1-2, with 7 bases fitting TRBD1. Unmatched junction bases numbered 11, after V lost 7 bases and J lost 6 bases. Germline lookup yields CDR1 MNHNY and CDR2 SVGAGI (reference sequence). The CDR3 is made up of 14 amino acids. The CDR3 nucleotides read TGTGCCAGCACCCTACCCCCGACAGGGAATGGCTACACCTTC. Its protein is CASTLPPTGNGYTF.

The chain links TRBV6-5 to TRBJ2-6; D is undetermined. Trimming pared 2 bases from V and 1 base from J, leaving 6 bases between. The germline gives CDR1 MNHEY, CDR2 SVGAGI. The CDR3 runs 15 residues. This chain's CDR3 is CASSYGLSGANVLTF. The CDR3 DNA reads TGTGCCAGCAGTTACGGGCTGTCTGGGGCCAACGTCCTGACTTTC.

Ten or more counts support this clonotype. The chain carries TRBV20-1 and TRBJ2-1; 16 bases agree with TRBD2. Germline CDR1 DFQATT, CDR2 SNEGSKA (reference sequence). Germline trimming cut 2 bases from V and 1 base from J; bases unmatched to any gene: 11. The CDR3 length is 20 residues. The CDR3 loop reads CSARLDSGTSGRGSYNEQFF. CDR3 DNA sequence: TGCAGTGCTAGATTAGATTCCGGGACTAGCGGGAGGGGTTCCTACAATGAGCAGTTCTTC.

The CDR3 spells CASSSWDIRSSYEQYF. CDR3 coding DNA: TGTGCCAGCAGTTCCTGGGACATACGTAGCTCCTACGAGCAGTACTTC. The rearrangement uses TRBV6-5 and TRBJ2-7; D is perhaps TRBD1 (6 bases). The CDR3 is made up of 16 amino acids. V was trimmed by 4 bases and J by 0 bases, leaving 16 bases between them. CDR1 is MNHEY, CDR2 SVGAGI, per germline.

Regarding this clonotype: One junction end does not reproduce the germline sequence, and a read error may be involved. This sequence joins TRBV29-1 and TRBJ2-4; unclear D gene. In germline, CDR1 is SQVTM, CDR2 ANQGSEA. This CDR3 contains 11 residues. For the CDR3, the DNA is TGCAGCGTTGTGGTCAAAAGCATTCAGTACTTC. Translated: CSVVVKSIQYF.

This clonotype was found a few times. This chain links TRBV10-3 with TRBJ2-7; TRBD1 aligns across 7 bases. V shed 5 bases and J 6 bases; nucleotides not matched to a gene: 4. This CDR3 has 12 amino acids. Germline loops: CDR1 ENHRY, CDR2 SYGVKD. The CDR3 here is CAISPQGSEQYF. CDR3 bases: TGTGCCATCAGTCCACAGGGGAGCGAGCAGTACTTC.

The J gene is TRBJ2-7, the V gene TRBV20-1; TRBD2 agrees at 13 bases. V dropped 2 bases and J dropped 3; count of bases not matched to a gene: 4. Per germline, CDR1 DFQATT and CDR2 SNEGSKA (reference sequence). This CDR3 is 15 amino acids long. The chain's CDR3 is CSARSRTSGSYEQYF. The CDR3 nucleotides are TGCAGTGCTAGAAGTCGGACTAGCGGGAGCTACGAGCAGTACTTC.

CDR3 sequence: CASSLWTGTDTQYF. CDR3 DNA sequence: TGTGCCAGCAGCCTATGGACAGGGACAGATACGCAGTATTTT. The V and J genes are TRBV7-6 and TRBJ2-3; 8 bases fit TRBD1. This CDR3 is built from 14 residues. Germline assignment: CDR1 SGHVS and CDR2 FNYEAQ. The V gene end was trimmed by 5 bases and the J gene end by 3 bases; junction bases not matched to a gene: 4.

The chain has TRBV5-1 and TRBJ2-1, with no clear D. Germline lookup yields CDR1 SGHRS and CDR2 YFSETQ. Trimming cost V 6 bases and J 3 bases, with 19 bases left between them. The CDR3 is 16 amino acids. The CDR3 coding sequence is TGCGCCAGCAACTTTCCCGGGTTTAGCCGCTACAATGAGCAGTTCTTC. Amino acids: CASNFPGFSRYNEQFF.